The 30 T cell receptor beta chains listed next were all sequenced from one sample in a study of T cell repertoires in cytomegalovirus infection. TCRdb re-analysed the reads in MiXCR, keeping a single row per CDR3 protein. The repertoire consists of some 150,000 distinct CDR3 sequences, with about 32% occurring once and the leading ten covering about 56%. Their target antigens are unknown. The sample in question was CD8+ T cells from cultured PBMCs, obtained from culture after CMV antigen stimulation. The receptors here all came from a human donor in good health (CMV status not recorded). Some clones in this sample may be carry-over from other donors' samples.

This clonotype has just one count. V and J are TRBV19 and TRBJ2-1, with no clear D. CDR3 length equals 15 residues. The V end lost 5 bases, the J end lost 0 bases, and 11 bases lay between the germline ends. The V gene's germline CDR1 is LNHDA and CDR2 SQIVND (reference sequence). CDR3 nucleotides: TGTGCCAGTAGTGTAGTCACAAACTCCTACAATGAGCAGTTCTTC. This codes for CASSVVTNSYNEQFF.

This clonotype has ten or more counts. This chain uses TRBV14 with TRBJ1-1; D is undetermined. V was shortened by 0 bases and J by 12 bases, with 20 bases between the two germline ends. This CDR3 is built from 15 residues. The germline V gene encodes CDR1 SGHDN and CDR2 FVKESK. The CDR3 loop is CASSQDLDSRRDPFF. In DNA form, the CDR3 reads TGTGCCAGCAGCCAAGATTTGGATTCAAGACGTGATCCTTTCTTT. Variable domain in full (rest from reference TRBV14 and TRBJ1-1): EAGVTQFPSHSVIEKGQTVTLRCDPISGHDNLYWYRRVMGKEIKFLLHFVKESKQDESGMPNNRFLAERTGGTYSTLKVQPAELEDSGVYFCASSQDLDSRRDPFFGQGTRLTVV.

This clonotype was counted a few times. This chain joins TRBV12-3 or TRBV12-4 and TRBJ2-5, with a tentative D call TRBD2 (6 bases). V shed 0 bases and J shed 4 bases, with 9 bases lying between them. The CDR3 is 14 amino acids. CDR3 protein: CASSLAGGGETQYF. The CDR3 DNA sequence: TGTGCCAGCAGTTTAGCCGGGGGAGGAGAGACCCAGTACTTC.

There are many counts of this clonotype. The chain combines TRBV7-8 with TRBJ1-5; D unclear. Deletions cut 5 bases from V and 1 base from J, with 9 bases between. Germline CDR1 is SGHVS and CDR2 is FQNEAQ. The CDR3 loop spans 14 amino acids. CDR3 sequence reads: CASSPPISNQPQHF. CDR3 DNA: TGTGCCAGCAGCCCCCCCATAAGCAATCAGCCCCAGCATTTT.

The J gene is TRBJ1-1, the V gene TRBV6-6, with a tentative D call TRBD1 (5 bases). Per germline, CDR1 MNHNY and CDR2 SVGAGI (reference sequence). V lost 2 bases, J lost 1 base, and 8 bases lay in between. The CDR3 is made up of 14 amino acids. The chain's CDR3 is CASSYDRANTEAFF. Here the CDR3 DNA reads TGTGCCAGCAGTTACGACAGAGCGAACACTGAAGCTTTCTTT.

The chain links TRBV27 to TRBJ2-2; the D gene is possibly TRBD1 (5 bases). This CDR3 is 16 amino acids long. Germline assignment: CDR1 MNHEY and CDR2 SMNVEV (reference sequence). Trimming took 4 bases from V and 2 from J, leaving 14 bases between them. CDR3 in amino acids: CASSSEFGANTGELFF. The CDR3 nucleotides are TGTGCCAGCAGTTCAGAGTTTGGGGCCAACACCGGGGAGCTGTTTTTT.

DNA of the CDR3: TGTGCCAGCAGAGAACCCCAGGGGGTCAACACTGAAGCTTTCTTT. This sequence encodes CASREPQGVNTEAFF. The chain is built from TRBV2 and TRBJ1-1; 7 nucleotides match TRBD1. V was pared by 6 bases and J by 2 bases, with 9 bases of the junction left unmatched. This CDR3 has 15 residues. Per the germline V gene, CDR1 is SNHLY and CDR2 is FYNNEI.

The V and J genes are TRBV3-1 and TRBJ2-5, with D possibly TRBD2 on 5 matching bases. This CDR3 spans 14 amino acids. Germline loops: CDR1 LGHDT, CDR2 YNNKEL (reference sequence). Trimming left V 0 bases short and J 11 bases short, with 16 bases between. DNA of the CDR3: TGTGCCAGCAGCCAAGATCTCCCCGAGGGAAGACAGTACTTC. Residues: CASSQDLPEGRQYF.

Only a few counts were recorded for this clonotype. The V and J genes are TRBV24-1 and TRBJ2-1; TRBD2 might be the D (6 bases). The length of the CDR3 is 17 residues. Germline V lookup: CDR1 KGHDR, CDR2 SFDVKD. V gave up 0 bases and J gave up 5 bases, with 16 bases separating them. The CDR3 spells CATSDLLGGEGNNEQFF. The CDR3 nucleotides are TGTGCCACCAGTGATTTGCTGGGCGGGGAAGGGAACAATGAGCAGTTCTTC.

This clonotype came up a few times. The V call is TRBV28, the J call TRBJ2-7; D not certain. The V end lost 4 bases, the J end lost 0 bases, and 7 bases lay between the germline ends. The germline CDR1 and CDR2 sequences are MDHEN and SYDVKM. The CDR3 is made up of 13 amino acids. The CDR3 bases are TGTGCCAGCAGTTCGGTAGGCTCCTACGAGCAGTACTTC. Translated: CASSSVGSYEQYF.

In this sample, this clonotype turned up a few times. V gene TRBV29-1 combines with J gene TRBJ1-1; D is uncertain. In germline, CDR1 is SQVTM, CDR2 ANQGSEA. The CDR3 length is 11 residues. Trimming took off 3 bases at V and 3 bases at J, with 5 bases between the two ends. The CDR3 nucleotides are TGCAGCGTTGATGACTACACTGAAGCTTTCTTT. It specifies CSVDDYTEAFF.

The table lists this clonotype with a few counts. The rearrangement joins TRBV7-3 to TRBJ1-1; no clear D. V was trimmed by 2 bases and J by 1 base, leaving 8 bases between them. Germline CDR1 is SGHTA and CDR2 is FQGTGA. The CDR3 has 14 amino acids. In DNA form, the CDR3 reads TGTGCCAGCAGCTTAGGTTTAGAGAACACTGAAGCTTTCTTT. Encoded protein: CASSLGLENTEAFF.

V gene TRBV19 combines with J gene TRBJ2-7; D is ambiguous. V lost 4 bases to trimming and J lost 3 bases, with 19 bases between them. Germline V gives CDR1 LNHDA, CDR2 SQIVND (reference sequence). The CDR3 has 16 residues. Here the CDR3 reads CASSTLGVFSFYEQYF. The CDR3 coding sequence is TGTGCCAGTAGTACCTTAGGAGTCTTTTCCTTCTACGAGCAGTACTTC.

The chain joins TRBV29-1 to TRBJ1-1; no clear D gene. This CDR3 has 11 amino acids. Trimming shortened V by 5 bases and J by 10 bases, and 14 bases separated the two germline ends. CDR1 SQVTM and CDR2 ANQGSEA come from the germline V gene. CDR3 coding DNA: TGCAGCGTTCTTAGACGGATTGGAGCTTTCTTT. It yields the protein CSVLRRIGAFF.

The chain is built from TRBV2 and TRBJ1-1; D perhaps matches TRBD1 (5 bases). In germline, CDR1 is SNHLY, CDR2 FYNNEI. The CDR3 loop spans 15 amino acids. Trimming removed 6 bases at V and 1 base at J, with 15 bases between. CDR3 coding DNA: TGTGCCAGCAGGGAGACAGTCTCCAGGAACACTGAAGCTTTCTTT. Translated, it gives CASRETVSRNTEAFF.

V is TRBV5-1 and J is TRBJ2-1; 14 bases are shared with TRBD2. The CDR3 loop spans 20 amino acids. Unmatched junction bases numbered 12, after V lost 4 bases and J lost 0 bases. Germline lookup yields CDR1 SGHRS and CDR2 YFSETQ. The DNA of the CDR3 is TGCGCCAGCAGCCCTGGGGGGACTAGCGGGGGATCCCCCTCCTACAATGAGCAGTTCTTC. Its protein is CASSPGGTSGGSPSYNEQFF. The full variable domain, its missing parts supplied by reference TRBV5-1 and TRBJ2-1, is KAGVTQTPRYLIKTRGQQVTLSCSPISGHRSVSWYQQTPGQGLQFLFEYFSETQRNKGNFPGRFSGRQFSNSRSEMNVSTLELGDSALYLCASSPGGTSGGSPSYNEQFFGPGTRLTVL.

This clonotype appeared many times. The J gene is TRBJ1-6, the V gene TRBV28; 9 positions match TRBD1. The CDR3 runs 16 residues. Germline CDR1 MDHEN, CDR2 SYDVKM. V lost 6 bases, J lost 8 bases, and 11 bases stayed unmatched. CDR3 in amino acids: CASSVRTGTGHSPLHF. The CDR3 bases are TGTGCCAGCAGCGTTAGGACCGGGACAGGGCATTCACCCCTCCACTTT.

The chain uses TRBV5-8 and TRBJ2-2; D tentatively reads TRBD1 or TRBD2 (5 bases each). Per the germline V gene, CDR1 is SGHTS and CDR2 is YDEGEE. The ends were cut back, 3 bases at V and 0 bases at J, with 12 bases in the middle. The length of the CDR3 is 16 residues. CDR3 nucleotides: TGTGCCAGCAGCTCCCGGGACGGCGCGAACACCGGGGAGCTGTTTTTT. Its translation: CASSSRDGANTGELFF.

In this sample, this clonotype turned up a few times. The chain joins TRBV12-3 or TRBV12-4 to TRBJ1-1, with D tentatively TRBD1 (5 bases). The CDR3 consists of 13 residues. V shed 3 bases and J shed 10 bases, with 15 bases lying between them. CDR3 nucleotide sequence: TGTGCCAGCAGTTTGGGCTTGGGGGTGGCAGCTTTCTTT. Its translation is CASSLGLGVAAFF.

This chain uses TRBV11-2 with TRBJ1-2, with no clear D. There are 13 residues in the CDR3. Per germline, CDR1 SGHAT and CDR2 FQNNGV. V was trimmed by 6 bases and J by 0 bases, leaving 8 bases between them. CDR3 region: CASSEVANYGYTF. CDR3 nucleotide sequence: TGTGCCAGCAGTGAGGTGGCTAACTATGGCTACACCTTC.

This clonotype was seen a handful of times. J is TRBJ2-1 and V is TRBV10-3; 7 bases map to TRBD1. This CDR3 is built from 13 residues. Germline CDR1 is ENHRY and CDR2 is SYGVKD. V shed 6 bases, J shed 8 bases, and the junction held 7 bases outside the gene matches. This CDR3 reads CAIRIQGSDEQFF. The DNA of the CDR3 is TGTGCCATCAGGATACAGGGGAGCGATGAGCAGTTCTTC.

The chain couples TRBV7-2 to TRBJ1-5; D unresolved. The germline CDR1 and CDR2 sequences are SGHTA and FQGNSA. V gave up 5 bases and J gave up 0 bases, with 8 bases separating them. The CDR3 length is 14 residues. CDR3 bases: TGTGCCAGCAGCCCCAATTATAGCAATCAGCCCCAGCATTTT. It yields the protein CASSPNYSNQPQHF.

This clonotype has only a few counts. It is unclear where the CDR3 begins or ends on the DNA, so no DNA is shown, and the CDR3 is as TCRdb lists it. The genes are TRBV7-5 and TRBJ2-5; the table's D call TRBD2 went unverified against the DNA. TRBV7-5 represents a pseudogene. The CDR3 has 19 amino acids, counting both end residues. The CDR3 loop is CISVPEAALESGGGETQYF.

This clonotype was detected a few times. The CDR3 nucleotides are TGTGCCAGCAGCTCCAGTGGGGGCGGGGAGACCCAGTACTTC. Protein sequence: CASSSSGGGETQYF. V gene TRBV7-9 combines with J gene TRBJ2-5; maybe TRBD1 (6 bases). The CDR3 length is 14 residues. Germline values: CDR1 SEHNR, CDR2 FQNEAQ (reference sequence). Deletions cut 4 bases from V and 5 bases from J, with 14 bases between.

Worth noting for this clonotype: At one of its ends the junction is not consistent with the germline gene, which may arise from a read error. This chain joins TRBV4-1 and TRBJ2-3; 9 bases are a match to TRBD1. This CDR3 is 15 amino acids long. The germline CDR1 and CDR2 sequences are MGHRA and YSYEKL. The CDR3 spells CASSQTGGGTDTQYF. CDR3 nucleotides: TGTGCCAGCAGCCAGACAGGGGGTGGGACAGATACGCAGTATTTT.

This clonotype was counted only a few times. The rearrangement uses TRBV19 and TRBJ1-1, with 10 positions matching TRBD1. The V segment lost 3 bases and the J segment 4 bases; nucleotides outside the gene matches: 5. CDR1 LNHDA and CDR2 SQIVND come from the germline V gene (reference sequence). The CDR3 spans 15 residues. DNA for the CDR3: TGTGCCAGTAGTATCAGGGGACAGGGGATCACTGAAGCTTTCTTT. Amino acid sequence: CASSIRGQGITEAFF.

The chain couples TRBV6-2 or TRBV6-3 to TRBJ2-1, with D unclear. The CDR3 runs 15 residues. V lost 6 bases, J lost 4 bases, and 16 bases lay in between. CDR1 and CDR2 (germline): MNHEY, SVGEGT. In nucleotides, the CDR3 is TGTGCCAGCAGCATCACCCTTCCGAATTACAATGAGCAGTTCTTC. Translated, it gives CASSITLPNYNEQFF.

This clonotype came up many times. The rearrangement uses TRBV10-3 and TRBJ1-5; D is perhaps TRBD1 (6 bases). The V gene lost 0 bases and the J gene lost 7 bases, with 10 bases spanning the gap. This CDR3 comprises 14 residues. From germline, CDR1 is ENHRY and CDR2 SYGVKD. CDR3 sequence reads: CAISESNRDQPQHF. CDR3 bases: TGTGCCATCAGTGAGTCGAACAGGGACCAGCCCCAGCATTTT.

V gene TRBV27 combines with J gene TRBJ1-2; D uncertain. The germline V and J ends were trimmed by 7 bases and 7 bases, with 16 bases remaining between them. This CDR3 spans 13 amino acids. CDR1 is MNHEY and CDR2 is SMNVEV in the germline V gene (reference sequence). The CDR3 coding sequence is TGTGCCAGCACCCGGAGTCCAACAACTGGCTACACCTTC. The encoded protein is CASTRSPTTGYTF.

This clonotype showed up just a few times. The rearrangement links TRBV12-3 or TRBV12-4 to TRBJ2-5; 8 nucleotides align to TRBD2. This CDR3 is 14 amino acids long. J lost 5 bases, V lost 2 bases, and 4 bases had no gene match. As DNA, the CDR3 is TGTGCCAGCAGTTTAACTAGCGGACGGGAGACCCAGTACTTC. Its translation: CASSLTSGRETQYF.